The TCR beta chain under discussion was sequenced for a study of early stage breast cancer tumors. Data came from immunoSEQ multiplex PCR; TCRdb stores just in-frame clones and leaves some out. The sample includes 9,500 to 11,000 clones, under 85% seen only once; the top ten take roughly 14%. Study outcomes and limitations: Compared with adjacent normal breast tissue, tumors showed around 2.7-fold greater T cell density and higher clonality.

Germline lookup yields CDR1 SGHAT and CDR2 FQNNGV. With V trimmed by 5 bases and J by 5 bases, 9 bases remained unmatched. The CDR3 consists of 15 residues. Regarding this clone: Its antigen is as yet unknown.

This chain joins TRBV11-2 and TRBJ1-5; 7 positions match TRBD1. The specimen sequenced was breast tumor tissue. This sequence originates from a person aged 70 to 80 with breast cancer. This chain's CDR3 is CASSLTGAGHQPQHF. The DNA of the CDR3 is TGTGCCAGCAGCCTCACAGGGGCCGGGCATCAGCCCCAGCATTTT.